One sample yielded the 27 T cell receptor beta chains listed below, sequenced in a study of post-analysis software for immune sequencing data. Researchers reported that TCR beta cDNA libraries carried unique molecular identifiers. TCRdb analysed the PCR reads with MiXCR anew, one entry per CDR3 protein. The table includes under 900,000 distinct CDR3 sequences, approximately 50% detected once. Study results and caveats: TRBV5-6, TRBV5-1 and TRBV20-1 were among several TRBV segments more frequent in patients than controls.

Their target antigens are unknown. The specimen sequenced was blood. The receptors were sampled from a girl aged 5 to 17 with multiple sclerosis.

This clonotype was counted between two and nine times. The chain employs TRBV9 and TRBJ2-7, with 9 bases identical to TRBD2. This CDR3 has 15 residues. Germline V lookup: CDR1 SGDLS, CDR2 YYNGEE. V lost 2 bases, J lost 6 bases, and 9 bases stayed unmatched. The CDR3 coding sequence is TGTGCCAGCAGCGTTACAAGTGGACTAGCGTCCGAGCAGTACTTC. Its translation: CASSVTSGLASEQYF.

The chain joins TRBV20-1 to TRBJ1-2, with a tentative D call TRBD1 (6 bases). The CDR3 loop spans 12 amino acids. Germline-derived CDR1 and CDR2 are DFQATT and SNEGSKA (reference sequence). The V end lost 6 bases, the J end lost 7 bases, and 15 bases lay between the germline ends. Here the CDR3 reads CSAGHGTTGYTF. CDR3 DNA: TGCAGTGCCGGGCACGGGACAACTGGCTACACCTTC.

This chain's CDR3 is CSVLANLGETQYF. Here the CDR3 DNA reads TGCAGCGTTCTAGCTAACCTCGGGGAGACCCAGTACTTC. The chain links TRBV29-1 to TRBJ2-5; D might be TRBD2 (5 bases). Trimming pared 5 bases from V and 5 bases from J, leaving 15 bases between. In germline, CDR1 is SQVTM, CDR2 ANQGSEA. The CDR3 spans 13 residues. Drawing the rest from reference TRBV29-1 and TRBJ2-5, the complete variable domain is SAVISQKPSRDICQRGTSLTIQCQVDSQVTMMFWYRQQPGQSLTLIATANQGSEATYESGFVIDKFPISRPNLTFSTLTVSNMSPEDSSIYLCSVLANLGETQYFGPGTRLLVL.

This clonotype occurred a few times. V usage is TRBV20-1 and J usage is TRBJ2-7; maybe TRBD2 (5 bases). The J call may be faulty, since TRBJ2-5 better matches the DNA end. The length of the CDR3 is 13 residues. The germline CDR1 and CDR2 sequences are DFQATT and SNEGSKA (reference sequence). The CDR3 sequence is CSATSGSSETQYF. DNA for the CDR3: TGCAGTGCTACCTCGGGATCCTCAGAGACCCAGTACTTC.

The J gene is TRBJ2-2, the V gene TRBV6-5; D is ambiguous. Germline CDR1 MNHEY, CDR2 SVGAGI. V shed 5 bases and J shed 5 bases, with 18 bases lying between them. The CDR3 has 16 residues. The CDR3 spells CASSTPPTFRTGELFF. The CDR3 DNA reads TGTGCCAGCAGTACCCCGCCCACGTTCCGAACCGGGGAGCTGTTTTTT.

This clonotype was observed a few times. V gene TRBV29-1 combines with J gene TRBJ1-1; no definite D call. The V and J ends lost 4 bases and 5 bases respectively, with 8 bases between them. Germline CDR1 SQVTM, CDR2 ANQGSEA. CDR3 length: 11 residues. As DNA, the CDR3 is TGCAGCGTTGGGGCAGTAACTGAAGCTTTCTTT. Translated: CSVGAVTEAFF. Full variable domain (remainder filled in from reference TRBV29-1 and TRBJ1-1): SAVISQKPSRDICQRGTSLTIQCQVDSQVTMMFWYRQQPGQSLTLIATANQGSEATYESGFVIDKFPISRPNLTFSTLTVSNMSPEDSSIYLCSVGAVTEAFFGQGTRLTVV.

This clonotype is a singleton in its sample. The CDR3 nucleotides are TGTGCCAGCAGTCGACAGGGACCCTCTAGACACGAGCAGTACTTC. It codes for CASSRQGPSRHEQYF. The chain carries TRBV27 and TRBJ2-7; TRBD1 matches 7 bases. The V segment lost 5 bases and the J segment 5 bases; nucleotides outside the gene matches: 12. Germline lookup yields CDR1 MNHEY and CDR2 SMNVEV (reference sequence). The CDR3 has 15 amino acids.

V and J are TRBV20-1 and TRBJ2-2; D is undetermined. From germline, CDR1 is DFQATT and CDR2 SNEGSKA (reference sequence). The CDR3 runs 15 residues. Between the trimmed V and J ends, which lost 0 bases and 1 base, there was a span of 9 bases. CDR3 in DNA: TGCAGTGCTAGAGATTTTCGGATGAACACCGGGGAGCTGTTTTTT. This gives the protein CSARDFRMNTGELFF.

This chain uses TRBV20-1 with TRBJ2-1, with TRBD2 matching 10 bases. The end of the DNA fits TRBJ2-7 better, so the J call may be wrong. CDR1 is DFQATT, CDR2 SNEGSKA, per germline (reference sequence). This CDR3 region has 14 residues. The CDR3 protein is CSAIAGGSYNEQYF. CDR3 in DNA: TGCAGTGCGATAGCGGGAGGTTCCTACAATGAGCAGTACTTC.

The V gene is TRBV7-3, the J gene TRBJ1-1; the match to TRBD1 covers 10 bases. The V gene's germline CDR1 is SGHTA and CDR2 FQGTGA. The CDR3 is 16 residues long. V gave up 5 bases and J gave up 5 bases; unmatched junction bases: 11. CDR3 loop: CASSDNLGQGETEAFF. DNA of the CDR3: TGTGCCAGCAGCGACAACCTTGGACAGGGGGAGACTGAAGCTTTCTTT.

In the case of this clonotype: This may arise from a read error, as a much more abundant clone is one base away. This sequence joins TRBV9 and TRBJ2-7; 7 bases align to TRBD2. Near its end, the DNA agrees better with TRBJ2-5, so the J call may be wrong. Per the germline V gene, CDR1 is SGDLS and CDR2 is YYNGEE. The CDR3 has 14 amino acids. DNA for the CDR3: TGTGCCAGCAGCTCCCGGACTAGCCAAGAGACCCAGTACTTC. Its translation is CASSSRTSQETQYF.

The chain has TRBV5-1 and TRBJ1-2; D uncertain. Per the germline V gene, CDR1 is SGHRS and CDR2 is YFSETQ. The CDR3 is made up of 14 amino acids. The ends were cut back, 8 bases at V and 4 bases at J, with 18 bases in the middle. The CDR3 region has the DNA TGCGCCAGAAGGGCCTCAAGCACCCGCTATGGCTACACCTTC. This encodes CARRASSTRYGYTF.

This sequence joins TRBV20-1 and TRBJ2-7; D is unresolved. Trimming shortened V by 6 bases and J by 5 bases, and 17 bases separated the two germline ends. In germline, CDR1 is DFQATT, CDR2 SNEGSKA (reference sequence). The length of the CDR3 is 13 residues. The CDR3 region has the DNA TGCAGTGCCGCTAGGCCGGGTCGGAACGAGCAGTACTTC. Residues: CSAARPGRNEQYF.

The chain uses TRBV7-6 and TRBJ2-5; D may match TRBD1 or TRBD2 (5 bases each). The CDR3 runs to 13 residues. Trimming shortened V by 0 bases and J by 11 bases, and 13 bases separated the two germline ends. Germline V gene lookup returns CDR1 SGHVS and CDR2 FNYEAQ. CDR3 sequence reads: CASSLALQGEQYF. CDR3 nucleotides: TGTGCCAGCAGCTTAGCGCTTCAGGGAGAGCAGTACTTC.

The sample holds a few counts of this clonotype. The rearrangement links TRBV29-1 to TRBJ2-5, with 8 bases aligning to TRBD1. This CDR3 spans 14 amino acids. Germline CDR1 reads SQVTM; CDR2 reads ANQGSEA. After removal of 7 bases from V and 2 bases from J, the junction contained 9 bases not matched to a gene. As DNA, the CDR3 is TGCAGCGCGGACGCAGGGGGCGGTCAAGAGACCCAGTACTTC. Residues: CSADAGGGQETQYF.

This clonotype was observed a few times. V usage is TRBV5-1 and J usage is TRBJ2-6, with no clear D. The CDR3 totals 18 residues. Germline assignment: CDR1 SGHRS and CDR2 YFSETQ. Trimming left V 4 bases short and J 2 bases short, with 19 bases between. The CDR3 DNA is TGCGCCAGCAGCCAAAAAAGAGACGGCCTGGCTGGGGCCAACGTCCTGACTTTC. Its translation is CASSQKRDGLAGANVLTF.

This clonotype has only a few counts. The CDR3 sequence: CAISPNRGTTGSYGYTF. The CDR3 DNA sequence: TGTGCCATCAGTCCCAATCGAGGCACGACAGGTTCCTATGGCTACACCTTC. V and J are TRBV10-3 and TRBJ1-2; TRBD1 is a possible D gene (6 bases). V was clipped by 5 bases and J by 4 bases, with 23 bases between them. The germline V gene has CDR1 ENHRY and CDR2 SYGVKD. The CDR3 has 17 residues.

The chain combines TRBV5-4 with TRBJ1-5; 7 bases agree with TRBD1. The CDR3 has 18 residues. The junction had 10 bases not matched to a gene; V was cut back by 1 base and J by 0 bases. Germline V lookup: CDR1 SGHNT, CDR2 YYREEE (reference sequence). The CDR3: CASSLKAGGLNSNQPQHF. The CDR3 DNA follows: TGTGCCAGCAGCTTGAAAGCAGGGGGTCTGAATAGCAATCAGCCCCAGCATTTT.

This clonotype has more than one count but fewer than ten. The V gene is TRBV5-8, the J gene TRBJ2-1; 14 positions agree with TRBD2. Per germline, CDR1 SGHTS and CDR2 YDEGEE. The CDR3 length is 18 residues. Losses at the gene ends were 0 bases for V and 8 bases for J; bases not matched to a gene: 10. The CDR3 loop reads CASSLGPTSGRAQDEQFF. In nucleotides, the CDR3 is TGTGCCAGCAGCTTGGGGCCGACTAGCGGGAGGGCCCAGGATGAGCAGTTCTTC.

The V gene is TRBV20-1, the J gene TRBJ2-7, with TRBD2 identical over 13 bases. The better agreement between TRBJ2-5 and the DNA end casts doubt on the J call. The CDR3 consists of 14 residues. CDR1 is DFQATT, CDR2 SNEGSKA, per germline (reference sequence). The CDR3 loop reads CSASGTSGDGTQYF. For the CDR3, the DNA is TGCAGTGCCTCAGGGACTAGCGGGGATGGGACCCAGTACTTC.

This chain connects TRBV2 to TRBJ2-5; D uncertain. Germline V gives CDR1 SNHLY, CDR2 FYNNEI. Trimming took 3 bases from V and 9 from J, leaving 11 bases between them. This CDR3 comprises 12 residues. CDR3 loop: CASSEPPVAQYF. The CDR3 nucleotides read TGTGCCAGCAGTGAGCCACCTGTGGCCCAGTACTTC.

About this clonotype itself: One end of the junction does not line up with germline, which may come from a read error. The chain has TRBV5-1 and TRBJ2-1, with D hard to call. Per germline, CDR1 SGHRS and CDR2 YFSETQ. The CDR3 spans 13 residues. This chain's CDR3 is CASSLRGDNEQFF. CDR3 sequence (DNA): TGTGCCAGCAGCTTAAGAGGCGACAATGAGCAGTTCTTC.

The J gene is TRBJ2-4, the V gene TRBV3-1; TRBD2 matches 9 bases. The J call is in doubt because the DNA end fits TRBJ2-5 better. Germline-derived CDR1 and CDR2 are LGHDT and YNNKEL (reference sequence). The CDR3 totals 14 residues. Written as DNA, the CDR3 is TGTGCCAGCAGCCAAGAACTAGCGGGAGAGACCCAGTACTTC. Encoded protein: CASSQELAGETQYF.

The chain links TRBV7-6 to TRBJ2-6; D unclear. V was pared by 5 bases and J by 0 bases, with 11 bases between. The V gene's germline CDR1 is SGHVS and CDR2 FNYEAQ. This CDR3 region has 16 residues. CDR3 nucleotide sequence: TGTGCCAGCAGCCCTGATCATTCCTCTGGGGCCAACGTCCTGACTTTC. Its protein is CASSPDHSSGANVLTF.

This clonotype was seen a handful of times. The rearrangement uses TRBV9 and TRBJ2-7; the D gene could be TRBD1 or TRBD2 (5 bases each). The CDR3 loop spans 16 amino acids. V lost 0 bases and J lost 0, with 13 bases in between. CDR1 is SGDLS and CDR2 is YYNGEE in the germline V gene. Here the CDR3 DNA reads TGTGCCAGCAGCGTAGGAGGGGACCCCCGCTCCTACGAGCAGTACTTC. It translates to CASSVGGDPRSYEQYF.

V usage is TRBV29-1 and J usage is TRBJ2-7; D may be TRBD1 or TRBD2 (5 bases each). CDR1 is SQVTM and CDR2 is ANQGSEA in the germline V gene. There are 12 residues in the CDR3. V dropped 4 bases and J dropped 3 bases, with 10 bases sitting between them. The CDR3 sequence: CSVGGGRYEQYF. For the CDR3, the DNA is TGCAGCGTTGGTGGGGGTCGCTACGAGCAGTACTTC.

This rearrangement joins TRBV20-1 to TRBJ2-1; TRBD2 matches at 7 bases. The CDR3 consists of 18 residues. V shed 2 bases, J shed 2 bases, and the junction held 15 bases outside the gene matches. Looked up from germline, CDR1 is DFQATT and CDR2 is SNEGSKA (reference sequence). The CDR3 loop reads CSARSLLGGGSPYNEQFF. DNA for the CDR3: TGCAGTGCTAGATCACTGTTGGGCGGCGGGAGCCCCTACAATGAGCAGTTCTTC.